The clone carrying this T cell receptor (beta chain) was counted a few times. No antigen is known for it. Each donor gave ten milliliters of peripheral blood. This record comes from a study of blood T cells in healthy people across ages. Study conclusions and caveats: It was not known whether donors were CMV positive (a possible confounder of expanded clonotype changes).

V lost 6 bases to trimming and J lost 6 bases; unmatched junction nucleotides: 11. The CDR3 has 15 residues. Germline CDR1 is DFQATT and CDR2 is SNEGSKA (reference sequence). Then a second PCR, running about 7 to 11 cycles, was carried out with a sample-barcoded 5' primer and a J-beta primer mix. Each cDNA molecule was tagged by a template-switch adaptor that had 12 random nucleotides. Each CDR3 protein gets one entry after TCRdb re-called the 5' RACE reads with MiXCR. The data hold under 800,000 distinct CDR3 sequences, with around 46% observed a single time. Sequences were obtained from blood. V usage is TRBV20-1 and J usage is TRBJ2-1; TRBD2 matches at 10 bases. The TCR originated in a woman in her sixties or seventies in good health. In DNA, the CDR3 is TGCAGTGCCTTTTCCCCTAGCGGGAGTGGCAATGAGCAGTTCTTC. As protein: CSAFSPSGSGNEQFF.